One sample yielded the 4 T cell receptor beta chains listed below, sequenced in a study of shared clonotypes between healthy human individuals. Libraries were prepared by immunoSEQ multiplex PCR; TCRdb keeps only in-frame clonotypes and omits some of them. Of roughly 590,000 clones detected, nearly 97% appear once; the ten largest clones hold about 0.11%. CD45RO-negative CD8 cells positively selected for CCR7 made up the naive population, which excluded terminally differentiated effector memory CD45RA+ cells. The sample comprised naive CD8+ T cells sorted from blood. All receptors derive from a woman in her 30s in good health.

The chain links TRBV11-1 to TRBJ1-2, with D uncertain. Germline loops: CDR1 SGHAT, CDR2 FQDESV (reference sequence). V was cut by 2 bases and J by 8 bases, with 12 bases left in between. The CDR3 extends over 13 amino acids. The chain's CDR3 is CASSLSNLEGYTF. CDR3 coding DNA: TGTGCCAGCAGCTTATCCAACCTAGAGGGCTACACCTTC. The full variable domain, rest sourced from reference TRBV11-1 and TRBJ1-2, is EAEVAQSPRYKITEKSQAVAFWCDPISGHATLYWYRQILGQGPELLVQFQDESVVDDSQLPKDRFSAERLKGVDSTLKIQPAELGDSAMYLCASSLSNLEGYTFGSGTRLTVV.

This chain connects TRBV5-6 to TRBJ2-3, with 11 bases lining up with TRBD2. This CDR3 region has 16 residues. The germline CDR1 and CDR2 sequences are SGHDT and YYEEEE. Germline trimming cut 0 bases from V and 0 bases from J; bases unmatched to any gene: 0. CDR3 in DNA: TGTGCCAGCAGCTTGGGGACTAGCGGGAGCACAGATACGCAGTATTTT. This codes for CASSLGTSGSTDTQYF.

The chain is built from TRBV7-9 and TRBJ1-2, with D perhaps TRBD1 (6 bases). Germline V gene lookup returns CDR1 SEHNR and CDR2 FQNEAQ (reference sequence). The CDR3 consists of 15 residues. Trimming took 5 bases from V and 0 from J, leaving 13 bases between them. CDR3 nucleotides: TGTGCCAGCAGCCCGGCGGGACATCCTAACTATGGCTACACCTTC. Residues: CASSPAGHPNYGYTF.

The rearrangement uses TRBV5-6 and TRBJ2-7; possible D gene TRBD1, 6 bases. This CDR3 comprises 14 residues. V lost 4 bases and J lost 1, with 12 bases in between. Germline V gene lookup returns CDR1 SGHDT and CDR2 YYEEEE. The CDR3 is CASSHTGTSYEQYF. The CDR3, as DNA: TGTGCCAGCAGCCACACAGGGACATCCTACGAGCAGTACTTC.